This T cell receptor (beta chain) stems from a study of T-cell memory formation after mild COVID-19. Germline V gene sequence: CDR1 MGHRA, CDR2 YSYEKL. The CDR3 consists of 15 residues. Trimming pared 1 base from V and 0 bases from J, leaving 10 bases between. Each CDR3 protein is one row after TCRdb ran MiXCR on the 5' RACE reads. Among 450,000 or so distinct CDR3 sequences listed, roughly 25% were seen once. This TCR came from an adult woman who had mild COVID-19 (a few samples of this study predate the infection). Cell type and time point are not known. The V and J genes are TRBV4-1 and TRBJ2-7, with D possibly matching TRBD2 (6 bases). The sequenced sample consisted of PBMCs or a T cell subset sorted from them (not recorded which). CDR3 amino acids: CASSQVPGASYEQYF. DNA for the CDR3: TGCGCCAGCAGCCAAGTGCCGGGAGCCTCCTACGAGCAGTACTTC.